The rows below give T cell receptor beta chains drawn from one sample of a study of OX40 agonist ivuxolimab in advanced cancers. The assay was immunoSEQ multiplex PCR, and TCRdb's table has in-frame clones only and misses some. The table has over 25,000 clones, about 73% seen once. The sample in question was CD4+ or CD8+ T cells sorted from blood, obtained in a trial of the OX40 agonist ivuxolimab. Receptor source: an adult with an advanced solid tumor such as melanoma, head and neck, liver or kidney cancer. CDR3s include the opening cysteine and the closing phenylalanine or tryptophan. The D gene is left open where the match is weak. Clone size is stated in some rows and not others, as once, few, many or a class when expanded.

v_call: TRBV19; d_call: -; clone_size: -; j_call: TRBJ1-3; cdr3_length: 16; cdr3_aa: CASSIGTSSSGNTIYF; cdr3_nt: TGTGCCAGTAGTATCGGGACGAGCAGCTCTGGAAACACCATATATTTT
v_call: TRBV9; d_call: -; clone_size: -; j_call: TRBJ1-2; cdr3_length: 11; cdr3_aa: CASSLDYGYTF; cdr3_nt: TGTGCCAGCAGCCTGGACTATGGCTACACCTTC
v_call: TRBV18; d_call: TRBD2; clone_size: once; j_call: TRBJ2-5; cdr3_length: 14; cdr3_aa: CASSPNSGGETQYF; cdr3_nt: TGTGCCAGCTCCCCTAATAGCGGGGGAGAGACCCAGTACTTC
v_call: TRBV5-1; d_call: -; clone_size: -; j_call: TRBJ2-5; cdr3_length: 15; cdr3_aa: CASSITPGGVETQYF; cdr3_nt: TGCGCCAGCAGCATCACTCCAGGGGGGGTAGAGACCCAGTACTTC
v_call: TRBV25-1; d_call: -; clone_size: -; j_call: TRBJ1-1; cdr3_length: 13; cdr3_aa: CASSQLGNAEAFF; cdr3_nt: TGTGCCAGCAGCCAATTGGGGAACGCTGAAGCTTTCTTT
v_call: TRBV18; d_call: -; clone_size: -; j_call: TRBJ2-5; cdr3_length: 13; cdr3_aa: CASSPGLKETQYF; cdr3_nt: TGTGCCAGCTCACCAGGTCTGAAAGAGACCCAGTACTTC
v_call: TRBV19; d_call: -; clone_size: -; j_call: TRBJ1-5; cdr3_length: 13; cdr3_aa: CASSASRYQPQHF; cdr3_nt: TGTGCCAGTAGTGCCTCTCGTTACCAGCCCCAGCATTTT
v_call: TRBV6-6; d_call: -; clone_size: once; j_call: TRBJ2-1; cdr3_length: 15; cdr3_aa: CASSPDLGSYNEQFF; cdr3_nt: TGTGCCAGCAGTCCGGACCTGGGGTCCTACAATGAGCAGTTCTTC
v_call: TRBV9; d_call: -; clone_size: few; j_call: TRBJ1-3; cdr3_length: 14; cdr3_aa: CASRPGFSGNTIYF; cdr3_nt: TGTGCCAGCAGGCCGGGTTTCTCTGGAAACACCATATATTTT
v_call: TRBV4-1; d_call: TRBD2; clone_size: -; j_call: TRBJ2-3; cdr3_length: 15; cdr3_aa: CASSQDGTTTDTQYF; cdr3_nt: TGCGCCAGCAGCCAAGATGGGACTACCACAGATACGCAGTATTTT
v_call: TRBV18; d_call: -; clone_size: -; j_call: TRBJ1-1; cdr3_length: 14; cdr3_aa: CASSPNRGNTEAFF; cdr3_nt: TGTGCCAGCTCACCAAATAGGGGAAACACTGAAGCTTTCTTT
v_call: TRBV18; d_call: -; clone_size: -; j_call: TRBJ2-5; cdr3_length: 16; cdr3_aa: CASSPQGGRYQETQYF; cdr3_nt: TGTGCCAGCTCACCACAGGGTGGGAGATACCAAGAGACCCAGTACTTC
v_call: TRBV7-6; d_call: TRBD1; clone_size: once; j_call: TRBJ1-1; cdr3_length: 18; cdr3_aa: CASSLGVRQGAVGTEAFF; cdr3_nt: TGTGCCAGCAGCTTAGGTGTTCGGCAGGGGGCCGTAGGTACTGAAGCTTTCTTT
v_call: TRBV9; d_call: TRBD1; clone_size: once; j_call: TRBJ1-1; cdr3_length: 14; cdr3_aa: CASRALTGTTEAFF; cdr3_nt: TGTGCCAGCAGAGCATTGACAGGGACCACTGAAGCTTTCTTT
v_call: TRBV6-6; d_call: -; clone_size: -; j_call: TRBJ2-5; cdr3_length: 13; cdr3_aa: CASTRRSQETQYF; cdr3_nt: TGTGCCAGCACCCGGCGATCCCAAGAGACCCAGTACTTC
v_call: TRBV9; d_call: TRBD2; clone_size: -; j_call: TRBJ2-1; cdr3_length: 16; cdr3_aa: CASSVAASGGNGEQFF; cdr3_nt: TGTGCCAGCAGCGTAGCGGCTAGCGGGGGGAATGGTGAGCAGTTCTTC
v_call: TRBV4-2; d_call: TRBD2; clone_size: -; j_call: TRBJ2-1; cdr3_length: 16; cdr3_aa: CASSQVSSGGAEEQFF; cdr3_nt: TGTGCCAGCAGCCAAGTTTCGAGCGGGGGGGCCGAGGAGCAGTTCTTC
v_call: TRBV10-3; d_call: -; clone_size: -; j_call: TRBJ1-4; cdr3_length: 10; cdr3_aa: CASRDEKLFF; cdr3_nt: TGCGCCAGCCGAGATGAAAAGCTGTTTTTT
v_call: TRBV18; d_call: -; clone_size: few; j_call: TRBJ1-1; cdr3_length: 13; cdr3_aa: CASSRDGYTEAFF; cdr3_nt: TGTGCCAGCTCACGGGACGGGTACACTGAAGCTTTCTTT
v_call: TRBV6-5; d_call: -; clone_size: -; j_call: TRBJ1-2; cdr3_length: 15; cdr3_aa: CASSYSWSSNYGYTF; cdr3_nt: TGTGCCAGCAGTTACTCGTGGAGTTCTAACTATGGCTACACCTTC
v_call: TRBV7-9; d_call: -; clone_size: -; j_call: TRBJ1-2; cdr3_length: 13; cdr3_aa: CAGSLTGKYGYTF; cdr3_nt: TGTGCCGGCAGCTTAACAGGGAAATATGGCTACACCTTC
v_call: TRBV30; d_call: -; clone_size: -; j_call: TRBJ2-6; cdr3_length: 14; cdr3_aa: CAWSAGSGANVLTF; cdr3_nt: TGTGCCTGGAGTGCAGGATCTGGGGCCAACGTCCTGACTTTC
v_call: TRBV5-1; d_call: TRBD1; clone_size: -; j_call: TRBJ2-1; cdr3_length: 15; cdr3_aa: CASSLVSGGYNEQFF; cdr3_nt: TGCGCCAGCAGCTTGGTGTCAGGGGGCTACAATGAGCAGTTCTTC
v_call: TRBV18; d_call: -; clone_size: -; j_call: TRBJ2-7; cdr3_length: 14; cdr3_aa: CASSFGTRGYEQYF; cdr3_nt: TGTGCCAGCTCATTCGGGACCCGCGGATACGAGCAGTACTTC
v_call: TRBV15; d_call: -; clone_size: -; j_call: TRBJ1-1; cdr3_length: 17; cdr3_aa: CATSRDISGQLNTEAFF; cdr3_nt: TGTGCCACCAGCAGAGATATATCGGGGCAGCTGAACACTGAAGCTTTCTTT